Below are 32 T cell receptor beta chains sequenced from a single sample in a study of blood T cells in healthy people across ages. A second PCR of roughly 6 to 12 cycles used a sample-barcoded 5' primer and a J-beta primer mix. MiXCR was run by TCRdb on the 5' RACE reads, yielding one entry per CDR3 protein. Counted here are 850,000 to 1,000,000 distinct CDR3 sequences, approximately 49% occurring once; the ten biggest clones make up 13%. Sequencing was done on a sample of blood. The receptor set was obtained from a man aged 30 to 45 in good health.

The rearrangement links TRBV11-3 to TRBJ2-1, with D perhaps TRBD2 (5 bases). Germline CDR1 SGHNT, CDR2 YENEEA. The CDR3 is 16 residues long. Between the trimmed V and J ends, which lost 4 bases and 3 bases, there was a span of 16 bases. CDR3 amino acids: CASSSIRTRDYNEQFF. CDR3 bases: TGTGCCAGCAGCTCGATACGGACTCGGGACTACAATGAGCAGTTCTTC.

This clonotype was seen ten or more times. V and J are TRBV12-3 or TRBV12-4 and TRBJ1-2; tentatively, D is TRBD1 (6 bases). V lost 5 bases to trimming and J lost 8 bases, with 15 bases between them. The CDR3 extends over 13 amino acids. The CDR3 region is CASSATGRRGYTF. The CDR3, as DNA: TGTGCCAGCAGTGCCACAGGGCGACGGGGCTACACCTTC.

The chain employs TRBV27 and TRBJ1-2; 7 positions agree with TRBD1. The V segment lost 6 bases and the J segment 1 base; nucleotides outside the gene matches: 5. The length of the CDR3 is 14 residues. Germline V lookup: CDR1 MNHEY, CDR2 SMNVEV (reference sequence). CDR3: CASRRQGDNYGYTF. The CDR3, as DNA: TGTGCCAGCAGGAGACAGGGTGATAACTATGGCTACACCTTC.

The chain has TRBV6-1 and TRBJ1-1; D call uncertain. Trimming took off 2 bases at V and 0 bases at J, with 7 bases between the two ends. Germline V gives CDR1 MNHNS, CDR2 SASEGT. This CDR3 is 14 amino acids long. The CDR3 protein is CASSELPLNTEAFF. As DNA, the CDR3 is TGTGCCAGCAGTGAACTGCCGTTGAACACTGAAGCTTTCTTT.

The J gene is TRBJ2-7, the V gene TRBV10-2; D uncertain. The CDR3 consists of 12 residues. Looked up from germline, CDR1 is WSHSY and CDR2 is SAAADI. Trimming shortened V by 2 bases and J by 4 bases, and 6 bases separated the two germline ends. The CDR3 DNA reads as TGCGCCAGCAGTGAGGCGGATTACGAGCAGTACTTC. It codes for CASSEADYEQYF.

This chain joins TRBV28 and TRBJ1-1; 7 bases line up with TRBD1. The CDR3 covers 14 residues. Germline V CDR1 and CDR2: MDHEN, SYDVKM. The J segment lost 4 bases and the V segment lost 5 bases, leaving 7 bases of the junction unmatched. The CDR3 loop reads CASSLSGGTTEAFF. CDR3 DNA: TGTGCCAGCAGTCTATCAGGGGGAACCACTGAAGCTTTCTTT.

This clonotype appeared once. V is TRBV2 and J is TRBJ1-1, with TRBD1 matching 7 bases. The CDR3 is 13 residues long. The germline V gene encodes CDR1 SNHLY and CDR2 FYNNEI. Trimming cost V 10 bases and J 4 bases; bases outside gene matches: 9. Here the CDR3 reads CATMGQQSTEAFF. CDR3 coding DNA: TGTGCCACGATGGGACAGCAGAGCACTGAAGCTTTCTTT.

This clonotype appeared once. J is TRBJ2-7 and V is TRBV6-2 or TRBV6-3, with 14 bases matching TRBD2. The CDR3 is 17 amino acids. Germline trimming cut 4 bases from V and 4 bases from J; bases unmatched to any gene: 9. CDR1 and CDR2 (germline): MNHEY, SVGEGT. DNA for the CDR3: TGTGCCAGCAGTTCCGGGAGACTAGCGGGGGGGTCGTACGAGCAGTACTTC. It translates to CASSSGRLAGGSYEQYF.

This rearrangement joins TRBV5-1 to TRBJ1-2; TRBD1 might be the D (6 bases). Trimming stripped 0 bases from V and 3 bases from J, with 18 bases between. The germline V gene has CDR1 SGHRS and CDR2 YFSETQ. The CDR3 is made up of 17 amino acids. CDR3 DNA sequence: TGCGCCAGCAGCTTGGAGGGTAGGACAGATCCCCACTATGGCTACACCTTC. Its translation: CASSLEGRTDPHYGYTF. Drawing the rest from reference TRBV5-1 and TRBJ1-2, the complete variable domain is KAGVTQTPRYLIKTRGQQVTLSCSPISGHRSVSWYQQTPGQGLQFLFEYFSETQRNKGNFPGRFSGRQFSNSRSEMNVSTLELGDSALYLCASSLEGRTDPHYGYTFGSGTRLTVV.

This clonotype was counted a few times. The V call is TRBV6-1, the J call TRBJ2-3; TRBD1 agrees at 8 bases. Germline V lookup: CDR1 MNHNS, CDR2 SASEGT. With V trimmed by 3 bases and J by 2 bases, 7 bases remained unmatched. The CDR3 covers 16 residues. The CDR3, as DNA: TGTGCCAGCAGTGACTTATACAGGGGGAACACAGATACGCAGTATTTT. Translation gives CASSDLYRGNTDTQYF.

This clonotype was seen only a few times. The CDR3 nucleotides are TGTGCCAGCAGCCCGACTAGCGGGGGGGCCCTTGAGCAGTACTTC. It encodes CASSPTSGGALEQYF. The J gene is TRBJ2-5, the V gene TRBV6-4; 14 nucleotides agree with TRBD2. In germline, CDR1 is MRHNA, CDR2 SNTAGT. The CDR3 has 15 residues. Losses at the gene ends were 6 bases for V and 11 bases for J; bases not matched to a gene: 11.

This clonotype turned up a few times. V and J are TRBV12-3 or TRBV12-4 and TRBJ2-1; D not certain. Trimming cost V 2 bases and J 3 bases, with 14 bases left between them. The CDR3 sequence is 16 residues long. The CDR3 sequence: CASSLTQGIIYNEQFF. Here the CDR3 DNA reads TGTGCCAGCAGTTTAACTCAAGGGATAATCTACAATGAGCAGTTCTTC.

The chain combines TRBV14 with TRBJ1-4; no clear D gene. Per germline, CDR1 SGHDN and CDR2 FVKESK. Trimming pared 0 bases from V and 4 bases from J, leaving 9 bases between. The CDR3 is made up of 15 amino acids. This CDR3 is CASSQELQLNEKLFF. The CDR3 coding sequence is TGTGCCAGCAGCCAAGAATTACAGCTTAATGAAAAACTGTTTTTT.

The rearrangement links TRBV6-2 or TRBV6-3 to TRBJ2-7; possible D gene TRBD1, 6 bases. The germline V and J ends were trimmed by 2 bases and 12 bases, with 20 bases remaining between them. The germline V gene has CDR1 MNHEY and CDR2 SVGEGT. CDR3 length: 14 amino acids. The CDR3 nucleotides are TGTGCCAGCAGTTACGCGACACAGGGAAGGACGCGGTACTTC. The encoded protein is CASSYATQGRTRYF.

This CDR3 is CSLGGGSGYTF. The CDR3 bases are TGCAGCCTCGGTGGGGGATCTGGCTACACCTTC. This sequence joins TRBV29-1 and TRBJ1-2; tentatively, D is TRBD1 (5 bases). V was trimmed by 8 bases and J by 7 bases, leaving 14 bases between them. Germline loops: CDR1 SQVTM, CDR2 ANQGSEA. The CDR3 sequence is 11 residues long.

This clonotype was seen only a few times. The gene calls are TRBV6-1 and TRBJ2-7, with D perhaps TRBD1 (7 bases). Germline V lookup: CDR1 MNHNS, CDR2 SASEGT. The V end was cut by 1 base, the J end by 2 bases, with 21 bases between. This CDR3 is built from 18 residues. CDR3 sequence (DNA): TGTGCCAGCAGTGAAGGAGGGGGCGGGATCGGGGTTGCCTACGAGCAGTACTTC. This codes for CASSEGGGGIGVAYEQYF.

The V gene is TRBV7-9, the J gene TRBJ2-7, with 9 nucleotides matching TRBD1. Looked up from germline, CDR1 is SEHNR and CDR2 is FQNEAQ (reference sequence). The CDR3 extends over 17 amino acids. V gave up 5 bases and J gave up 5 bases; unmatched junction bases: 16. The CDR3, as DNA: TGTGCCAGCAGCCCTCCAGGGACAGGGATCCCAGTCCACGAGCAGTACTTC. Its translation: CASSPPGTGIPVHEQYF.

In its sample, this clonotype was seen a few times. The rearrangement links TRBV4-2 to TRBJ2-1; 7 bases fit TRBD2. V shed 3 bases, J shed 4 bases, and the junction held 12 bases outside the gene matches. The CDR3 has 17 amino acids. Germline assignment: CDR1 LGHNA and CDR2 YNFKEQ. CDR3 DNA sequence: TGTGCCAGCAGCCAGGGGCGAGCGGGGCCCAAGTACAATGAGCAGTTCTTC. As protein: CASSQGRAGPKYNEQFF.

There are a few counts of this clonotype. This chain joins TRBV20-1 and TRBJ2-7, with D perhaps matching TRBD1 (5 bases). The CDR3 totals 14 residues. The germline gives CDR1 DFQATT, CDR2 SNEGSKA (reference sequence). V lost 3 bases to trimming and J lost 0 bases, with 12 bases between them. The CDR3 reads CSARVRQLSYEQYF. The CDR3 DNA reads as TGCAGTGCTAGGGTTCGACAGCTCTCCTACGAGCAGTACTTC.

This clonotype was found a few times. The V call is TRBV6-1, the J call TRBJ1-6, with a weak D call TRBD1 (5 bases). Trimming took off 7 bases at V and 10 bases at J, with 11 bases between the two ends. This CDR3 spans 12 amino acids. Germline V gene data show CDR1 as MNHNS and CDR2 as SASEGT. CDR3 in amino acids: CASTQGNSPLHF. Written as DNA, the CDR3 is TGTGCCAGCACGCAGGGAAACTCACCCCTCCACTTT.

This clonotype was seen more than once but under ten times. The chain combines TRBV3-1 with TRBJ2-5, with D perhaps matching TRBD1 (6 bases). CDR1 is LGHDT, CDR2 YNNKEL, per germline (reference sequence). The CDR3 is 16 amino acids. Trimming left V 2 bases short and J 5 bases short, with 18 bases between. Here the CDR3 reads CASSQTGHSLGETQYF. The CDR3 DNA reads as TGTGCCAGCAGCCAAACGGGACACTCTTTGGGGGAGACCCAGTACTTC.

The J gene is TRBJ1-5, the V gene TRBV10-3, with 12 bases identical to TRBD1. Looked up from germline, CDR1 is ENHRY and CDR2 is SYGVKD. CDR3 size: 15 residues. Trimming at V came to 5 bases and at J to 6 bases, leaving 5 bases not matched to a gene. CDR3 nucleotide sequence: TGTGCCATCAGTCCGGGACAGGGGGCGGGTCAGCCCCAGCATTTT. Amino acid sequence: CAISPGQGAGQPQHF.

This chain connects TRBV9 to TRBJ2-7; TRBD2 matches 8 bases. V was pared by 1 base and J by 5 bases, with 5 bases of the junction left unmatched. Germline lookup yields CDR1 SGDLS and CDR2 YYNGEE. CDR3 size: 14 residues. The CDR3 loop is CASSVSGSNNEQYF. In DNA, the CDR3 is TGTGCCAGCAGCGTAAGCGGGAGTAACAACGAGCAGTACTTC.

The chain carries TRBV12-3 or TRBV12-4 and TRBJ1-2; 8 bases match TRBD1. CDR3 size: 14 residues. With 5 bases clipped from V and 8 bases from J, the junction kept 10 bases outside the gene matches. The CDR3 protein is CASSLGQGPGGYTF. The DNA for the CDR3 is TGTGCCAGCAGTCTCGGACAGGGCCCGGGAGGCTACACCTTC.

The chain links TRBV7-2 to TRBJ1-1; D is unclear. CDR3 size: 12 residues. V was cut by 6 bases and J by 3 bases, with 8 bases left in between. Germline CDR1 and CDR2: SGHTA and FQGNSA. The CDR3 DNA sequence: TGTGCCAGCAGTTCCCCCCACACTGAAGCTTTCTTT. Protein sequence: CASSSPHTEAFF.

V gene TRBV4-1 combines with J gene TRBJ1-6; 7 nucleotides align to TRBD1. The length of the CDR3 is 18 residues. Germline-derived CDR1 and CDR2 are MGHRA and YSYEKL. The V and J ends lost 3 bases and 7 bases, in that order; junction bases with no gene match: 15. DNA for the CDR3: TGCGCCAGCAGCCATCCGGGGGAGGGGGCGACCTCGAATTCACCCCTCCACTTT. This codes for CASSHPGEGATSNSPLHF.

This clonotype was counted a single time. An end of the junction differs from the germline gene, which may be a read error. The CDR3: CASSVHSGGALYEQFF. CDR3 coding DNA: TGTGCCAGCAGCGTCCATAGCGGGGGGGCTTTATATGAGCAGTTCTTT. J is TRBJ2-1 and V is TRBV9; 11 bases are a match to TRBD2. CDR1 is SGDLS, CDR2 YYNGEE, per germline. This CDR3 spans 16 amino acids.

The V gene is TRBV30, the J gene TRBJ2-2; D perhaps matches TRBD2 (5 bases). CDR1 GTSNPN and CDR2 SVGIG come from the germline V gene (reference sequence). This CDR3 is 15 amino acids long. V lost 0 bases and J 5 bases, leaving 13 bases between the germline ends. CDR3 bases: TGTGCCTGGAGTGTACTGGGGAGTGGAACCGGGGAGCTGTTTTTT. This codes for CAWSVLGSGTGELFF.

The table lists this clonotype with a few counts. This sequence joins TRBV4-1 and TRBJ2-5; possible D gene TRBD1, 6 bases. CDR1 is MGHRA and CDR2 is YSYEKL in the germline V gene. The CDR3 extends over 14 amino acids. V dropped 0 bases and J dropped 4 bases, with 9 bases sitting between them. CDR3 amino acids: CASSQDSRGETQYF. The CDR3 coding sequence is TGCGCCAGCAGCCAAGATTCCAGGGGAGAGACCCAGTACTTC.

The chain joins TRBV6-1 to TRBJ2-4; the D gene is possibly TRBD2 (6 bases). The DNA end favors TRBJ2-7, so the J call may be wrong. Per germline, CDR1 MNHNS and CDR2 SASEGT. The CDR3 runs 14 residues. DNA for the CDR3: TGTGCCAGCAGTCCTCGCGGGGCCGAGGGCGAGCAGTACTTC. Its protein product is CASSPRGAEGEQYF.

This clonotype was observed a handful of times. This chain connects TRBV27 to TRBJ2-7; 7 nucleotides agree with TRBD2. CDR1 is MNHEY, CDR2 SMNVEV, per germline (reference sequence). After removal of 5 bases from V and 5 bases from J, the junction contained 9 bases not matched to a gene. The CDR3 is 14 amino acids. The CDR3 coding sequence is TGTGCCAGCAGTGCCTGGGGGGGATTCAACGAGCAGTACTTC. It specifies CASSAWGGFNEQYF.

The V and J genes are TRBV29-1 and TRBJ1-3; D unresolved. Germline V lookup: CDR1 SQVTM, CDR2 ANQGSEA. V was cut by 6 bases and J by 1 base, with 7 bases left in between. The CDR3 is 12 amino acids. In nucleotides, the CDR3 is TGCAGCGTGCCCTCATCTGGAAACACCATATATTTT. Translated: CSVPSSGNTIYF.